The 15 T cell receptor beta chains below all came from one sample that was sequenced in a study of Graves' ophthalmopathy and Graves' hyperthyroidism. As the template, RNA transcripts were used to amplify TCR beta CDR3 regions. Second-round multiplex PCR came after first-round RT-PCR with HTBI primers. TCRdb ran MiXCR on the multiplex PCR reads and lists one entry per CDR3 protein. The top ten clones hold around 10% of a sample with 1 million to 1.3 million distinct CDR3 sequences, 35% to 40% of them seen once. Material: peripheral blood or thyroid tissue (not recorded which). The receptor set was obtained from an adult man with Graves' hyperthyroidism.

This rearrangement joins TRBV19 to TRBJ1-5, with no clear D. CDR1 is LNHDA and CDR2 is SQIVND in the germline V gene (reference sequence). The CDR3 sequence is 14 residues long. Trimming cost V 6 bases and J 2 bases, with 11 bases left between them. Here the CDR3 reads CASRDLDRNQPQHF. The CDR3 DNA is TGTGCCAGTAGGGACCTGGACCGCAATCAGCCCCAGCATTTT.

This clonotype was seen at least ten times. The J gene is TRBJ1-1, the V gene TRBV19, with D maybe TRBD1 (6 bases). Trimming cost V 7 bases and J 1 base, with 13 bases left between them. The CDR3 is 14 residues long. The germline CDR1 and CDR2 sequences are LNHDA and SQIVND (reference sequence). CDR3 region: CASTLDSQNTEAFF. In nucleotides, the CDR3 is TGTGCCAGTACCTTGGACAGCCAGAACACTGAAGCTTTCTTT.

This clonotype was counted at least ten times. This rearrangement joins TRBV24-1 to TRBJ1-1; D perhaps matches TRBD1 (5 bases). Germline values: CDR1 KGHDR, CDR2 SFDVKD. Between the trimmed V and J ends, which lost 7 bases and 3 bases, there was a span of 8 bases. The CDR3 is 12 amino acids. The DNA of the CDR3 is TGTGCCACCAGGGGACCAGACACTGAAGCTTTCTTT. Translated, it gives CATRGPDTEAFF.

This clonotype came up many times. The rearrangement joins TRBV7-2 to TRBJ1-4, with TRBD1 identical over 8 bases. This CDR3 contains 15 residues. Losses at the gene ends were 1 base for V and 8 bases for J; bases not matched to a gene: 6. Germline V gene data show CDR1 as SGHTA and CDR2 as FQGNSA. The CDR3 protein is CASSLVGQGGEKLFF. In nucleotides, the CDR3 is TGTGCCAGCAGCTTAGTAGGACAGGGTGGGGAAAAACTGTTTTTT.

The sample holds many counts of this clonotype. The chain joins TRBV10-3 to TRBJ1-5; 10 positions match TRBD1. CDR1 is ENHRY and CDR2 is SYGVKD in the germline V gene. The CDR3 has 15 residues. Trimming at V came to 4 bases and at J to 2 bases, leaving 2 bases not matched to a gene. The DNA of the CDR3 is TGTGCCATCAGTGGTGGGACAGGGGGCAATCAGCCCCAGCATTTT. Its translation is CAISGGTGGNQPQHF.

This clonotype was seen many times. This rearrangement joins TRBV5-1 to TRBJ1-2; 12 bases fit TRBD1. V lost 3 bases to trimming and J lost 3 bases; unmatched junction nucleotides: 3. The germline gives CDR1 SGHRS, CDR2 YFSETQ. The CDR3 has 15 residues. The CDR3 region is CASSSGQGAYYGYTF. CDR3 nucleotide sequence: TGCGCCAGCAGCTCGGGACAGGGGGCCTACTATGGCTACACCTTC.

The chain links TRBV7-9 to TRBJ1-1; D not resolved. Germline V gene lookup returns CDR1 SEHNR and CDR2 FQNEAQ (reference sequence). V lost 5 bases and J 0 bases, leaving 13 bases between the germline ends. The CDR3 sequence is 15 residues long. The CDR3 DNA is TGTGCCAGCAGCACCGGCCAAACTATGAACACTGAAGCTTTCTTT. Translation: CASSTGQTMNTEAFF.

This clonotype was detected a few times. The chain is built from TRBV20-1 and TRBJ1-2, with 7 bases fitting TRBD1. The J segment lost 10 bases and the V segment lost 4 bases, leaving 9 bases of the junction unmatched. Germline CDR1 is DFQATT and CDR2 is SNEGSKA (reference sequence). This CDR3 contains 12 residues. The CDR3 sequence is CSAKTGSSFYTF. CDR3 in DNA: TGCAGTGCTAAGACAGGGTCCAGTTTCTACACCTTC.

This chain joins TRBV7-2 and TRBJ1-1; TRBD1 matches 10 bases. V was pared by 6 bases and J by 6 bases, with 7 bases of the junction left unmatched. The CDR3 is 14 residues long. From germline, CDR1 is SGHTA and CDR2 FQGNSA. The CDR3 DNA sequence: TGTGCCAGCAGTTCGGACAGGGGGATTTCTGAAGCTTTCTTT. This codes for CASSSDRGISEAFF. Full variable domain (remainder filled in from reference TRBV7-2 and TRBJ1-1): GAGVSQSPSNKVTEKGKDVELRCDPISGHTALYWYRQSLGQGLEFLIYFQGNSAPDKSGLPSDRFSAERTGGSVSTLTIQRTQQEDSAVYLCASSSDRGISEAFFGQGTRLTVV.

In its sample, this clonotype was seen a few times. The J gene is TRBJ1-4, the V gene TRBV7-9; D is perhaps TRBD1 (5 bases). The CDR3 runs 14 residues. CDR1 and CDR2 (germline): SEHNR, FQNEAQ (reference sequence). V shed 3 bases and J shed 4 bases, with 9 bases lying between them. CDR3 residues: CASSFGGVNEKLFF. The CDR3 nucleotides are TGTGCCAGCAGCTTTGGGGGGGTTAATGAAAAACTGTTTTTT.

The V call is TRBV7-8, the J call TRBJ2-5, with 8 positions matching TRBD2. Trimming at V came to 6 bases and at J to 4 bases, leaving 13 bases not matched to a gene. The CDR3 consists of 16 residues. The germline CDR1 and CDR2 sequences are SGHVS and FQNEAQ. CDR3 bases: TGTGCCAGCAGGGACGGGAGGGGGGCGGGTGGAGAGACCCAGTACTTC. Its protein is CASRDGRGAGGETQYF.

This clonotype was seen at least ten times. This chain links TRBV19 with TRBJ1-5, with no clear D. V dropped 9 bases and J dropped 7 bases, with 16 bases sitting between them. The germline V gene has CDR1 LNHDA and CDR2 SQIVND (reference sequence). The length of the CDR3 is 13 residues. The CDR3 loop reads CASASKTLQPQHF. The CDR3 DNA is TGTGCCAGCGCTTCAAAGACCCTACAGCCCCAGCATTTT.

The rearrangement joins TRBV2 to TRBJ1-5; D unclear. Germline V lookup: CDR1 SNHLY, CDR2 FYNNEI. V lost 3 bases and J 8 bases, leaving 14 bases between the germline ends. The CDR3 runs to 14 residues. This CDR3 reads CASSEGGGFEPQHF. The CDR3 DNA is TGTGCCAGCAGTGAGGGCGGCGGGTTTGAGCCCCAGCATTTT.

On this clonotype: This may stem from a read error, because a much larger clone lies one nucleotide away. The chain links TRBV2 to TRBJ1-4; D gene uncertain. V was pared by 7 bases and J by 3 bases, with 9 bases between. Germline-derived CDR1 and CDR2 are SNHLY and FYNNEI. This CDR3 is 13 amino acids long. The CDR3 DNA follows: TGTGCCAGCACGGAACGGGCTAATGAAAAACTGTTTTTT. Translated: CASTERANEKLFF.

This clonotype was observed a handful of times. The CDR3 DNA follows: TGTGCCAGCAGCTTACTTCGCGGGATTCGAGAGACCCAGTACTTC. This translates into CASSLLRGIRETQYF. This chain joins TRBV11-2 and TRBJ2-5, with a weak D call TRBD2 (6 bases). Germline assignment: CDR1 SGHAT and CDR2 FQNNGV. V shed 2 bases and J shed 4 bases, with 14 bases lying between them. This CDR3 region has 15 residues.